Here is one TCR beta chain with its context. This sample was included in a study of low-dose radiotherapy and immunotherapy resistance in tumors. The wider study: Intravenously given cyclophosphamide 200 mg/m2 followed a two-week schedule that placed each dose one day before radiation and immunotherapy.

Both TCRalpha and TCRbeta chains were reverse transcribed with V-gene-specific primers. With a V-primer adapter and a constant-region primer, TCRs were amplified for about 19 PCR cycles. TCRdb reanalysed the reads using MiXCR and keeps one entry per CDR3 protein. The sample contains approximately 80,000 distinct CDR3 sequences, around 17% of which appear only once. CDR1 is GTSNPN, CDR2 SVGIG, per germline (reference sequence). The CDR3 loop spans 16 amino acids. Trimming left V 4 bases short and J 2 bases short, with 20 bases between. Time point denoted: after trial treatment. Treatment denoted: LDRT plus nivolumab, ipilimumab, low-dose cyclophosphamide and aspirin (RACIN trial).

The receptor's source is a male donor with prostate cancer. The material was PBMCs, obtained after low-dose radiotherapy plus immunotherapy. The chain recombines TRBV30 with TRBJ2-5, with D hard to call. In DNA, the CDR3 is TGTGCCTGGACGGCAGGAATGTTAACCGCACAAGAGACCCAGTACTTC. The encoded protein is CAWTAGMLTAQETQYF.